This T cell receptor beta chain appears in the sequencing data of a study of blood T cells in healthy people across ages. Study-wide findings and caveats: As naive T cell percentage varied, TCR beta diversity correlated strongly with it.

In each sample, at least 7 million PBMCs were isolated. With respect to this clonotype: Its antigen remains unknown. One base away lies a much larger clone, so this may be a sequencing read error.

Using a J-beta primer mix together with a sample-barcoded 5' primer, a second PCR was run for about 7 to 12 cycles. A template-switch adaptor that had 12 random nucleotides put a tag on each cDNA molecule. One entry per CDR3 protein results from TCRdb running MiXCR on the 5' RACE reads. The sample has 1.5 million to 2 million distinct CDR3 sequences, around 48% seen once; the top ten hold around 2.1%. CDR3 length: 15 amino acids. This sequence was found in a woman in her 40s in good health. The chain employs TRBV12-3 or TRBV12-4 and TRBJ2-1; TRBD2 matches 9 bases. Sequencing was performed on blood. The CDR3 nucleotides read TGTGCCAACAGTTCAAGCGGGGGGCCCTACAATGAGCAGTTCTTC. Amino acids: CANSSSGGPYNEQFF.